This TCR beta chain was observed in a study of response to subunit inactivated influenza vaccine (dated by TCRdb to 2016 to 2019). With regard to the full study: Deep quantitative T cell receptor repertoire profiling was used in the study to track responses to a trivalent subunit inactivated influenza vaccine. Results the study describes overall, beyond this receptor: According to the authors, only a limited number of new T cells may be recruited by each seasonal influenza vaccination.

The library came from RT-PCR. These reads were obtained on an Illumina HiSeq 2500. The raw public data were reprocessed by TCRdb itself: fastp quality trimming at Q25, MiXCR clonotype calling, in-frame beta chains only. Under each unique CDR3 protein, matching rows form one entry showing the most common genes and DNA. In all, the sample holds some 850,000 distinct CDR3 sequences, and around 18% of those were seen once. The ten most abundant clones make up 11% of the sample. V is reduced by 3 bases and J by 2 bases, leaving a spacing of 15 bases between them. Per the germline V gene, ENHRY is the CDR1 and SYGVKD is the CDR2. The CDR3 contains 16 residues, cysteine and phenylalanine counted. Only the CDR3 part of the read is kept: 48 bases, read in frame from the first base. This clonotype appeared a few times. Its antigen remains unidentified. Per-base qualities were not stored, and no clone one base away is much larger.

This sequence was found in a man aged 50-60 years who received an inactivated influenza vaccine. Donor details come from another sample of the same person, matched by shared clones. Sequenced material: PBMCs from blood, taken 5 days after vaccination. The chain uses TRBV10-3 and TRBJ2-3; perhaps TRBD2 is the D gene, with 6 bases matching. At the DNA level, the sequence is TGTGCCATCAGTGAAAGGACTACATACACCACAGATACGCAGTATTTT. It translates as CAISERTTYTTDTQYF.